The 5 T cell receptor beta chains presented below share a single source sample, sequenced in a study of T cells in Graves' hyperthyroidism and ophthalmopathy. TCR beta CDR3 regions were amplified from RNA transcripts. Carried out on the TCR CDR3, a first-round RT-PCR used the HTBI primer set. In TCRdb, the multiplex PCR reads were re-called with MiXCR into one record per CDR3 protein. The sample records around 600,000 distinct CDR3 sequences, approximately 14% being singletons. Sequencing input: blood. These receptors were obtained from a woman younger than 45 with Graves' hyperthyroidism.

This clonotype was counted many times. The CDR3 protein is CASSLPGQGRHGGYTF. The CDR3 nucleotides are TGTGCCAGCAGCCTCCCGGGACAGGGGAGACATGGTGGCTACACCTTC. The chain recombines TRBV7-9 with TRBJ1-2, with 10 bases aligning to TRBD1. V was pared by 5 bases and J by 7 bases, with 13 bases of the junction left unmatched. Germline V gene data show CDR1 as SEHNR and CDR2 as FQNEAQ (reference sequence). The CDR3 loop spans 16 amino acids.

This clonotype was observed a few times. The CDR3 DNA reads as TGCAGCGTTGGCTCCGGGACAGGGGTCACTGAAGCTTTCTTT. This sequence encodes CSVGSGTGVTEAFF. The chain has TRBV29-1 and TRBJ1-1, with TRBD1 matching over 10 bases. Germline-derived CDR1 and CDR2 are SQVTM and ANQGSEA. The V gene end was trimmed by 4 bases and the J gene end by 4 bases; junction bases not matched to a gene: 6. CDR3 length: 14 residues.

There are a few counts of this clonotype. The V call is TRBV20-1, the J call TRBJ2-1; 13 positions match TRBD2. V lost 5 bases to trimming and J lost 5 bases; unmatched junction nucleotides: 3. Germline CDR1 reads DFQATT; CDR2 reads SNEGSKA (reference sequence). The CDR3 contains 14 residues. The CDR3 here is CSAGLAGVDNEQFF. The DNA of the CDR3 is TGCAGTGCTGGACTAGCGGGAGTTGACAATGAGCAGTTCTTC.

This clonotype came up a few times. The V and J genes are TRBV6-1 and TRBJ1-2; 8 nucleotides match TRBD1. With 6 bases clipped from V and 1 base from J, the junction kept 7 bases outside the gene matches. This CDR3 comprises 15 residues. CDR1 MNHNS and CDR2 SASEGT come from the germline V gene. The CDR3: CASSFDRGNNYGYTF. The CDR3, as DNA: TGTGCCAGCAGCTTCGACAGGGGAAATAACTATGGCTACACCTTC.

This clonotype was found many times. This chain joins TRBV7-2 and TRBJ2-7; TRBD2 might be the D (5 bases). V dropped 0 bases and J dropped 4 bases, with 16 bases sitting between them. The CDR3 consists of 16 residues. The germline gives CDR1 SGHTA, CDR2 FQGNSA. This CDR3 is CASSLAAATEVYEQYF. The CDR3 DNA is TGTGCCAGCAGCTTAGCGGCGGCAACGGAGGTGTACGAGCAGTACTTC. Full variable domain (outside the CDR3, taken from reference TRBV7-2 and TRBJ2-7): GAGVSQSPSNKVTEKGKDVELRCDPISGHTALYWYRQSLGQGLEFLIYFQGNSAPDKSGLPSDRFSAERTGGSVSTLTIQRTQQEDSAVYLCASSLAAATEVYEQYFGPGTRLTVT.